The 28 T cell receptor beta chains presented below share a single source sample, sequenced in a study of shared clonotypes between healthy human individuals. Here immunoSEQ multiplex PCR was the method, and the copy in TCRdb shows in-frame clones only, minus some. The repertoire holds approximately 940,000 clones, with less than 85% as singletons. The sample consisted of memory CD4+ T cells sorted from blood. Subset of the sample: CD45RA-negative fraction. The receptors here all came from a man aged 18 to 29 in good health.

The chain joins TRBV13 to TRBJ2-1; D unresolved. The V gene's germline CDR1 is PRHDT and CDR2 FYEKMQ (reference sequence). V was shortened by 1 base and J by 9 bases, with 4 bases between the two germline ends. The CDR3 extends over 11 amino acids. CDR3: CASSLAGEQFF. CDR3 nucleotides: TGTGCCAGCAGCTTAGCTGGTGAGCAGTTCTTC.

The chain employs TRBV6-6 and TRBJ1-5, with 7 bases aligning to TRBD1. Trimming took 4 bases from V and 3 from J; bases not matched to a gene: 6. The CDR3 spans 15 residues. The V gene's germline CDR1 is MNHNY and CDR2 SVGAGI (reference sequence). CDR3 bases: TGTGCCAGCAGTTCGTCTCAGGGGGACAATCAGCCCCAGCATTTT. This codes for CASSSSQGDNQPQHF.

The gene calls are TRBV9 and TRBJ2-1; 9 bases fit TRBD2. The germline V gene encodes CDR1 SGDLS and CDR2 YYNGEE. This CDR3 comprises 15 residues. Trimming at V came to 3 bases and at J to 3 bases, leaving 4 bases not matched to a gene. The CDR3 coding sequence is TGTGCCAGCAGCGGGGGGACTAGCCACTACAATGAGCAGTTCTTC. It yields the protein CASSGGTSHYNEQFF.

This chain links TRBV7-9 with TRBJ2-1, with D unclear. The CDR3 consists of 13 residues. The germline V gene has CDR1 SEHNR and CDR2 FQNEAQ (reference sequence). V was cut by 5 bases and J by 2 bases, with 7 bases left in between. The DNA for the CDR3 is TGTGCCAGCAGCCCCATCCCCTACAATGAGCAGTTCTTC. It specifies CASSPIPYNEQFF.

This chain uses TRBV7-9 with TRBJ2-2; D uncertain. V lost 2 bases, J lost 1 base, and 8 bases lay in between. The CDR3 totals 15 residues. In germline, CDR1 is SEHNR, CDR2 FQNEAQ (reference sequence). CDR3 amino acids: CASSLNPLNTGELFF. The DNA of the CDR3 is TGTGCCAGCAGCTTAAATCCCCTGAACACCGGGGAGCTGTTTTTT.

This rearrangement joins TRBV11-2 to TRBJ2-1; tentatively, D is TRBD1 (5 bases). The CDR3 has 15 residues. Trimming removed 3 bases from V and 2 bases from J, with 11 bases in between. The V gene's germline CDR1 is SGHAT and CDR2 FQNNGV. The CDR3 DNA is TGTGCCAGCAGCTTCGCAGGGAACACCTACAATGAGCAGTTCTTC. This translates into CASSFAGNTYNEQFF.

The chain couples TRBV11-2 to TRBJ1-2; D is unclear. Germline CDR1 reads SGHAT; CDR2 reads FQNNGV. V was clipped by 1 base and J by 7 bases, with 13 bases between them. CDR3 length: 14 residues. CDR3 sequence: CASSLGRWMGGYTF. The CDR3 nucleotides are TGTGCCAGCAGCTTAGGGCGGTGGATGGGTGGCTACACCTTC.

This sequence joins TRBV28 and TRBJ1-5; 7 nucleotides align to TRBD1. CDR1 is MDHEN and CDR2 is SYDVKM in the germline V gene. CDR3 length: 16 amino acids. Losses at the gene ends were 3 bases for V and 0 bases for J; bases not matched to a gene: 5. The CDR3 DNA reads TGTGCCAGCAGTTTGGGCGGGACAGTTAGCAATCAGCCCCAGCATTTT. Protein: CASSLGGTVSNQPQHF.

The chain carries TRBV11-3 and TRBJ2-5; D unresolved. This CDR3 region has 14 residues. V was trimmed by 3 bases and J by 0 bases, leaving 8 bases between them. Germline CDR1 SGHNT, CDR2 YENEEA. CDR3: CASSLSRHQETQYF. Written as DNA, the CDR3 is TGTGCCAGCAGCTTGTCAAGGCACCAAGAGACCCAGTACTTC.

This sequence joins TRBV9 and TRBJ1-3; D is possibly TRBD1 (6 bases). CDR3 length equals 15 residues. Germline lookup yields CDR1 SGDLS and CDR2 YYNGEE. The V and J ends lost 4 bases and 2 bases respectively, with 13 bases between them. CDR3 protein: CASSPGGLTGNTIYF. The CDR3 coding sequence is TGTGCCAGCAGCCCCGGGGGGCTCACTGGAAACACCATATATTTT.

The rearrangement links TRBV5-6 to TRBJ2-4; tentatively, D is TRBD2 (5 bases). This CDR3 spans 16 amino acids. The V and J ends lost 0 bases and 2 bases respectively, with 12 bases between them. Germline V CDR1 and CDR2: SGHDT, YYEEEE. This CDR3 is CASSLVAKTTKNIQYF. The DNA of the CDR3 is TGTGCCAGCAGCTTGGTGGCTAAGACTACCAAAAACATTCAGTACTTC.

V is TRBV9 and J is TRBJ1-1, with D possibly being TRBD1 (5 bases). Germline V CDR1 and CDR2: SGDLS, YYNGEE. The CDR3 contains 16 residues. V was clipped by 0 bases and J by 5 bases, with 17 bases between them. The CDR3 sequence: CASSVGGPGGGTEAFF. Written as DNA, the CDR3 is TGTGCCAGCAGCGTAGGTGGGCCGGGGGGAGGTACTGAAGCTTTCTTT.

This chain uses TRBV11-2 with TRBJ1-4, with TRBD1 as a possible D gene (6 bases). This CDR3 contains 17 residues. The V gene lost 3 bases and the J gene lost 0 bases, with 14 bases spanning the gap. CDR1 is SGHAT, CDR2 FQNNGV, per germline. CDR3 nucleotides: TGTGCCAGCAGCTTGAGACAGGCGACTGCAACTAATGAAAAACTGTTTTTT. Translation gives CASSLRQATATNEKLFF. The full variable domain, with the rest looked up from reference TRBV11-2 and TRBJ1-4, is EAGVAQSPRYKIIEKRQSVAFWCNPISGHATLYWYQQILGQGPKLLIQFQNNGVVDDSQLPKDRFSAERLKGVDSTLKIQPAKLEDSAVYLCASSLRQATATNEKLFFGSGTQLSVL.

The chain couples TRBV5-1 to TRBJ2-2; TRBD2 is a possible D gene (6 bases). CDR1 and CDR2 (germline): SGHRS, YFSETQ. With 2 bases removed from V and 5 bases from J, the gap between germline ends came to 10 bases. The CDR3 loop spans 14 amino acids. CDR3 sequence: CASSLREKTGELFF. For the CDR3, the DNA is TGCGCCAGCAGCTTACGGGAGAAAACCGGGGAGCTGTTTTTT.

As regards this clone: In the same sample, other DNA sequences code for this CDR3. This chain connects TRBV19 to TRBJ2-1, with TRBD2 identical over 10 bases. The CDR3 runs to 15 residues. Germline CDR1 reads LNHDA; CDR2 reads SQIVND (reference sequence). The ends lost 5 bases at V and 4 bases at J; junction bases unmatched: 5. The CDR3 sequence: CASSSLAGIYNEQFF. The CDR3 DNA sequence: TGTGCCAGTAGTTCACTAGCGGGGATTTACAATGAGCAGTTCTTC.

This clone has more than one count but fewer than ten. The sample carries other DNA sequences with the same CDR3. CDR3 loop: CASRPGQGNEQYF. The CDR3 nucleotides are TGTGCCAGCAGACCGGGACAGGGTAACGAGCAGTACTTC. The chain is built from TRBV6-1 and TRBJ2-7; TRBD1 agrees at 9 bases. CDR1 and CDR2 (germline): MNHNS, SASEGT. V was pared by 6 bases and J by 5 bases, with 5 bases of the junction left unmatched. The CDR3 extends over 13 amino acids.

This chain connects TRBV4-1 to TRBJ1-4; maybe TRBD1 (6 bases). V gave up 2 bases and J gave up 5 bases, with 15 bases separating them. Germline V gene sequence: CDR1 MGHRA, CDR2 YSYEKL. The CDR3 loop spans 16 amino acids. The CDR3 region is CASSQRPGALNEKLFF. CDR3 DNA: TGCGCCAGCAGCCAACGGCCGGGGGCATTAAATGAAAAACTGTTTTTT.

The chain joins TRBV11-2 to TRBJ2-7; D unresolved. Germline assignment: CDR1 SGHAT and CDR2 FQNNGV. The CDR3 length is 12 residues. The germline V and J ends were trimmed by 3 bases and 6 bases, with 9 bases remaining between them. As DNA, the CDR3 is TGTGCCAGCAGCTTTGAGTACGGCGAGCAGTACTTC. It yields the protein CASSFEYGEQYF.

This chain connects TRBV27 to TRBJ1-1; D is unresolved. The CDR3 has 13 amino acids. Looked up from germline, CDR1 is MNHEY and CDR2 is SMNVEV (reference sequence). The V end was cut by 5 bases, the J end by 5 bases, with 12 bases between. In DNA form, the CDR3 reads TGTGCCAGCAGTCCTAATCTTGGGACTGAAGCTTTCTTT. It translates to CASSPNLGTEAFF.

This clone was picked up one time. This chain links TRBV11-3 with TRBJ2-1, with D unresolved. Trimming took off 1 base at V and 5 bases at J, with 9 bases between the two ends. CDR1 is SGHNT, CDR2 YENEEA, per germline. The CDR3 runs 14 residues. The DNA for the CDR3 is TGTGCCAGCAGCTTAGGGGCAGATAACAATGAGCAGTTCTTC. It is translated as CASSLGADNNEQFF.

This clone turned up a few times. The chain has TRBV6-6 and TRBJ2-5, with D perhaps TRBD2 (7 bases). Trimming took 0 bases from V and 4 from J, leaving 12 bases between them. From germline, CDR1 is MNHNY and CDR2 SVGAGI (reference sequence). The CDR3 has 15 residues. The CDR3 DNA reads as TGTGCCAGCAGTTACTCGAGGGGGGGGACAGAGACCCAGTACTTC. Its protein is CASSYSRGGTETQYF.

The gene calls are TRBV5-1 and TRBJ2-5, with 12 bases matching TRBD2. This CDR3 is 15 amino acids long. V trimming: 4 bases; J trimming: 5 bases; junction bases outside the gene matches: 6. Germline V gene data show CDR1 as SGHRS and CDR2 as YFSETQ. CDR3 sequence reads: CASSLTSGSIETQYF. The CDR3 DNA is TGCGCCAGCAGCCTGACTAGCGGGAGTATCGAGACCCAGTACTTC.

In its sample, this clone was seen a few times. This chain links TRBV2 with TRBJ1-6, with D possibly matching TRBD1 (5 bases). The V gene's germline CDR1 is SNHLY and CDR2 FYNNEI. With 7 bases removed from V and 0 bases from J, the gap between germline ends came to 13 bases. This CDR3 is 16 amino acids long. This CDR3 is CASMGTDSSYNSPLHF. DNA of the CDR3: TGTGCCAGCATGGGGACTGACAGCTCCTATAATTCACCCCTCCACTTT.

The genes are TRBV28 and TRBJ1-2, with TRBD1 identical over 7 bases. Looked up from germline, CDR1 is MDHEN and CDR2 is SYDVKM. This CDR3 comprises 14 residues. The V gene end was trimmed by 2 bases and the J gene end by 3 bases; junction bases not matched to a gene: 3. The DNA of the CDR3 is TGTGCCAGCAGTTTACTTGGACAGGACTATGGCTACACCTTC. Translating gives CASSLLGQDYGYTF.

The chain carries TRBV2 and TRBJ1-5; possible D gene TRBD1, 6 bases. The CDR3 is 18 amino acids. The germline V and J ends were trimmed by 5 bases and 3 bases, with 23 bases remaining between them. Germline CDR1 and CDR2: SNHLY and FYNNEI. As DNA, the CDR3 is TGTGCCAGCAGTAAGGAACCCGGGCTGGCAGGGGACAATCAGCCCCAGCATTTT. Protein product: CASSKEPGLAGDNQPQHF.

The chain links TRBV30 to TRBJ1-5; D is perhaps TRBD1 (6 bases). Germline V gives CDR1 GTSNPN, CDR2 SVGIG (reference sequence). This CDR3 comprises 16 residues. Trimming cost V 1 base and J 1 base, with 14 bases left between them. CDR3 in amino acids: CAWSALGGVSNQPQHF. CDR3 coding DNA: TGTGCCTGGAGTGCCCTAGGGGGGGTGAGCAATCAGCCCCAGCATTTT.

The CDR3 sequence is CASSYSGTDYEQYF. In DNA, the CDR3 is TGTGCCAGCAGTTACTCCGGGACGGACTACGAGCAGTACTTC. The V and J genes are TRBV6-5 and TRBJ2-7, with D perhaps matching TRBD1 or TRBD2 (5 bases each). Trimming stripped 0 bases from V and 3 bases from J, with 9 bases between. This CDR3 spans 14 amino acids. Germline V gives CDR1 MNHEY, CDR2 SVGAGI.

The rearrangement joins TRBV5-1 to TRBJ2-3; the D gene is possibly TRBD1 (6 bases). Germline V gives CDR1 SGHRS, CDR2 YFSETQ. V lost 1 base, J lost 1 base, and 13 bases lay in between. The CDR3 runs 16 residues. The CDR3 DNA sequence: TGCGCCAGCAGCTTGTCCACAGGGTATGGCACAGATACGCAGTATTTT. It yields the protein CASSLSTGYGTDTQYF.